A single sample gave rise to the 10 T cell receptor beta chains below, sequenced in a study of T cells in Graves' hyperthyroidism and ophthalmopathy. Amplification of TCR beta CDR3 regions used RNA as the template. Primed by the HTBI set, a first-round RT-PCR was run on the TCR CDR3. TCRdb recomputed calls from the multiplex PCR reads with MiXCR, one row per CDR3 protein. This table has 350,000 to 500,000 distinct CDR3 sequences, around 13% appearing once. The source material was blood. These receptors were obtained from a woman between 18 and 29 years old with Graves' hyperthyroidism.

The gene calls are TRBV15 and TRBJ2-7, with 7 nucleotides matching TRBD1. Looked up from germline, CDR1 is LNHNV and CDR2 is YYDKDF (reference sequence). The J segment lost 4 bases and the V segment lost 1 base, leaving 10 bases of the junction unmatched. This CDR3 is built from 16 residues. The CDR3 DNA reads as TGTGCCACCAGCAGAGTGTCCATACAGGGGACGTACGAGCAGTACTTC. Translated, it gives CATSRVSIQGTYEQYF.

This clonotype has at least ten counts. The CDR3 DNA reads as TGTGCCAGCAACACGGACTATCACAATGAGCAGTTCTTC. Its protein is CASNTDYHNEQFF. The chain combines TRBV28 with TRBJ2-1; a weak D match, TRBD2 (6 bases). V gave up 7 bases and J gave up 5 bases, with 12 bases separating them. CDR1 is MDHEN, CDR2 SYDVKM, per germline. The CDR3 loop spans 13 amino acids.

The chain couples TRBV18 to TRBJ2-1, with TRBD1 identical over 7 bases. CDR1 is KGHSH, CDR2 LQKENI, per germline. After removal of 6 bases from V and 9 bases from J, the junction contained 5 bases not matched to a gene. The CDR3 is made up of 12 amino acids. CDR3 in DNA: TGTGCCAGCTCGCCGGACAGGTCTGAGCAGTTCTTC. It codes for CASSPDRSEQFF. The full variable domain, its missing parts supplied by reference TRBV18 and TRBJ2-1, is NAGVMQNPRHLVRRRGQEARLRCSPMKGHSHVYWYRQLPEEGLKFMVYLQKENIIDESGMPKERFSAEFPKEGPSILRIQQVVRGDSAAYFCASSPDRSEQFFGPGTRLTVL.

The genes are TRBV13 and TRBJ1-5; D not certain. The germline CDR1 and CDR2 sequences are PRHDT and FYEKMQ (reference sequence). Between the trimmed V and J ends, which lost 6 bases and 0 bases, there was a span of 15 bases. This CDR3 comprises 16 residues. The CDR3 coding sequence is TGTGCCAGCAGTTCTGCTACGGGAGGTAGCAATCAGCCCCAGCATTTT. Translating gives CASSSATGGSNQPQHF.

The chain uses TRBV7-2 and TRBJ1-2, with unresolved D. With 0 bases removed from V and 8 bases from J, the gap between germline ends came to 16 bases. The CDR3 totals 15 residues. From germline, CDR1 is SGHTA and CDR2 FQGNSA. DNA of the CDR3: TGTGCCAGCAGCTTAGCCGTGGGCCCCCGCGGGGGCTACACCTTC. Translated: CASSLAVGPRGGYTF. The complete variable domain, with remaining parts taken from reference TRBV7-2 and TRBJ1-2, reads GAGVSQSPSNKVTEKGKDVELRCDPISGHTALYWYRQSLGQGLEFLIYFQGNSAPDKSGLPSDRFSAERTGGSVSTLTIQRTQQEDSAVYLCASSLAVGPRGGYTFGSGTRLTVV.

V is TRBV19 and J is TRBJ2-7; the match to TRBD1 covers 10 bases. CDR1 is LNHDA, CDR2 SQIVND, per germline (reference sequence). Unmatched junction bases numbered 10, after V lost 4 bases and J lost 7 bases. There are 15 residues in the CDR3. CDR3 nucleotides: TGTGCCAGTAGTAATTCCGGGACAGGGGCCGAGGAGCAGTACTTC. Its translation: CASSNSGTGAEEQYF. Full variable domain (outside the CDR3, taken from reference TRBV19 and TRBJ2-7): DGGITQSPKYLFRKEGQNVTLSCEQNLNHDAMYWYRQDPGQGLRLIYYSQIVNDFQKGDIAEGYSVSREKKESFPLTVTSAQKNPTAFYLCASSNSGTGAEEQYFGPGTRLTVT.

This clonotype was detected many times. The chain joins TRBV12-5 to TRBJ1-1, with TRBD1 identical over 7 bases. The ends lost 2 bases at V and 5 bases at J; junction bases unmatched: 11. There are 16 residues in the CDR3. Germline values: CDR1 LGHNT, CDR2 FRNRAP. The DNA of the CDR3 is TGTGCTAGTGGTTTGTACCCCCTCAACAGGGGAACTGAAGCTTTCTTT. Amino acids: CASGLYPLNRGTEAFF.

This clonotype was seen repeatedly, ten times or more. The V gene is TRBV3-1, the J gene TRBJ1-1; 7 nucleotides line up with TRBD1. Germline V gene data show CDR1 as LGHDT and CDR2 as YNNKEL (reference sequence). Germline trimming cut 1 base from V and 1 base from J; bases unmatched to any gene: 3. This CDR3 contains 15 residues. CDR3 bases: TGTGCCAGCAGCCAAGGGGCAGGGGGGAACACTGAAGCTTTCTTT. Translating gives CASSQGAGGNTEAFF.

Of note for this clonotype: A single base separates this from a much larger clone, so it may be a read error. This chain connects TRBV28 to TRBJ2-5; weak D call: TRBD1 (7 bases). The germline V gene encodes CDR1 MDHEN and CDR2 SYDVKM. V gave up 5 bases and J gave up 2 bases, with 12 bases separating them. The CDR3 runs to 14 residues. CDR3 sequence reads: CASSGAGQQETQYF. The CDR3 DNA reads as TGTGCCAGCAGTGGTGCGGGACAGCAAGAGACCCAGTACTTC.

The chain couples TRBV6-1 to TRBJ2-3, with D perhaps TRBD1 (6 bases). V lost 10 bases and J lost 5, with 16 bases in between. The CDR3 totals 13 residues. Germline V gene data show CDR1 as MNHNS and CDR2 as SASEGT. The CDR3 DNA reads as TGTGCCACCGTCAGGGGTTTGGGAGATACGCAGTATTTT. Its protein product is CATVRGLGDTQYF.